This T cell receptor (beta chain) was identified during a study of beta chain features in type 1 diabetes. TCRB transcripts that were expressed got sequenced, as all of the isolated RNA had been reverse transcribed. Measured with immunoSEQ multiplex PCR; TCRdb has only the in-frame clones, and not every one. This sample has a few hundred thousand clones, with roughly 16% found just once. Study outcomes and limitations: Whether TCRB rearrangement is influenced by HLA type went unresolved here.

Based on CD45RO/CCR7/CD25/CD127/CD95/CD27, CD4+ regulatory, stem cell-like memory, naive and central memory cells were sorted. Without exception, sorted populations had purity beyond 95%. For this clone: What it binds is unknown.

The sequence came from a woman aged 18-35 years in good health. Sequencing input: naive CD4+ T cells from blood.

The CDR3 loop is CASSQDRAYTGELFF. The CDR3 DNA sequence: TGCGCCAGCAGCCAGGACAGGGCCTACACCGGGGAGCTGTTTTTT. V is TRBV4-3 and J is TRBJ2-2, with 8 nucleotides matching TRBD1. This CDR3 is 15 amino acids long. CDR1 and CDR2 from the germline V gene are LGHNA and YSLEER. Trimming took 3 bases from V and 3 from J; bases not matched to a gene: 3.